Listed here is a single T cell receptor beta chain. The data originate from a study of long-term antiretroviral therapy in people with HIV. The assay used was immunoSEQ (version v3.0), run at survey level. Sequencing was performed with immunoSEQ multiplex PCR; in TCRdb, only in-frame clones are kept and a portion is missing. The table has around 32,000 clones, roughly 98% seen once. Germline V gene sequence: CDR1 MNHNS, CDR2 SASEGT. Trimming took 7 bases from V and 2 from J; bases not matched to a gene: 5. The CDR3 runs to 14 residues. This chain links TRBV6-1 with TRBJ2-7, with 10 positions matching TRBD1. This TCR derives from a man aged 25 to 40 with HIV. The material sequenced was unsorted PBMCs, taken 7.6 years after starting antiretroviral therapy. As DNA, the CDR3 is TGTGCCAGCAAGGGGGGGACAGGGGCCTACGAGCAGTACTTC. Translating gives CASKGGTGAYEQYF.